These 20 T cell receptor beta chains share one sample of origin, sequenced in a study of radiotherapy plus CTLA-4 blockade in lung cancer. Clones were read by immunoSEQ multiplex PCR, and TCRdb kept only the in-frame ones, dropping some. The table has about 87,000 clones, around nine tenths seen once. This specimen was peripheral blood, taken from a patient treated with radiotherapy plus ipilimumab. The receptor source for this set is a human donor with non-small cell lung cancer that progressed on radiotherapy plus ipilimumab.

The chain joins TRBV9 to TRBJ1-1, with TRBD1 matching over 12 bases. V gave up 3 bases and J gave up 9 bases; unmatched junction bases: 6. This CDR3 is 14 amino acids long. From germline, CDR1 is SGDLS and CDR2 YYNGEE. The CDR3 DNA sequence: TGTGCCAGCAGCGGGGGACAGGGGGCGCAGAAAGCTTTCTTT. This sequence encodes CASSGGQGAQKAFF.

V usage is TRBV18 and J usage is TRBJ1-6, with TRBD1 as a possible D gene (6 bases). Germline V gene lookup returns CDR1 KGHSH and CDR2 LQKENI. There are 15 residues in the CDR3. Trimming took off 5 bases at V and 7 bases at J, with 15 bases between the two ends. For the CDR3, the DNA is TGTGCCAGCTCAGGTCAACAGGGAACCAATTCACCCCTCCACTTT. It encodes CASSGQQGTNSPLHF.

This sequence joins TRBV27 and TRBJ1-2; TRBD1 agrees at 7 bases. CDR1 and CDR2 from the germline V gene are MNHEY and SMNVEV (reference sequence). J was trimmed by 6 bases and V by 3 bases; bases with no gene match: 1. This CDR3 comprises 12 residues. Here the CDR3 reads CASSFTGDGYTF. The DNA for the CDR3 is TGTGCCAGCAGTTTTACAGGGGATGGCTACACCTTC.

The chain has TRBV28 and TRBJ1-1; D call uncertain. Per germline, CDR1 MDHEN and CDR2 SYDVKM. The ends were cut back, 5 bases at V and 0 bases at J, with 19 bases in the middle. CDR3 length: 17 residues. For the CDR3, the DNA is TGTGCCAGCAGTCGCCAACCGTGGACGGAGATGAACACTGAAGCTTTCTTT. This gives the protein CASSRQPWTEMNTEAFF.

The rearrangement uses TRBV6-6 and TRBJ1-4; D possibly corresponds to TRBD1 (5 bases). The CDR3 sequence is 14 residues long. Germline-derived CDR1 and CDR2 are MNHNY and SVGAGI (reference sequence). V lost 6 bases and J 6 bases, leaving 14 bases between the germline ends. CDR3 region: CASRGVGWDEKLFF. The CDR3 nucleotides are TGTGCCAGCAGGGGGGTAGGGTGGGATGAAAAACTGTTTTTT.

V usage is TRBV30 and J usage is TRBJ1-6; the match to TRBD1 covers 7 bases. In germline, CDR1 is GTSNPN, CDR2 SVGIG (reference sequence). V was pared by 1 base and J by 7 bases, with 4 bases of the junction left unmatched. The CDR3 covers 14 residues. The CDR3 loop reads CAWSATGWNSPLHF. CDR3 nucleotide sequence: TGTGCCTGGAGTGCGACAGGGTGGAATTCACCCCTCCACTTT.

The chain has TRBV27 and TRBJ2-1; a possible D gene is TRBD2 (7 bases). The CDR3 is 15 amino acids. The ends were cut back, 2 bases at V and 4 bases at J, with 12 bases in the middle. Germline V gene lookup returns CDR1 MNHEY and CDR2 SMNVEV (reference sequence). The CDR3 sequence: CASSLAGAAYNEQFF. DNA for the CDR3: TGTGCCAGCAGTTTAGCGGGGGCTGCTTACAATGAGCAGTTCTTC.

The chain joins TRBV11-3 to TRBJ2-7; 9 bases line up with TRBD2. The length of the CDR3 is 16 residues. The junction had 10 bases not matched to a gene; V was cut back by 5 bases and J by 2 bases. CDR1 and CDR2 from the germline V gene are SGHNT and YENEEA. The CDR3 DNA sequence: TGTGCCAGCAGCCCACCCCTGGGCGGGAGGGCCTACGAGCAGTACTTC. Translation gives CASSPPLGGRAYEQYF.

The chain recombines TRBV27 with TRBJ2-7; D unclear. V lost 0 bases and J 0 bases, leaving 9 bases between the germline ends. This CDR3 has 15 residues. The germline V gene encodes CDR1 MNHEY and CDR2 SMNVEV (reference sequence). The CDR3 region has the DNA TGTGCCAGCAGTTTATCTCCGGGCAGCTCCTACGAGCAGTACTTC. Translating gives CASSLSPGSSYEQYF.

CDR3 protein: CASSEFGRMGLITDTQYF. The CDR3 DNA reads as TGTGCCAGCAGTGAATTTGGGAGAATGGGGCTCATCACAGATACGCAGTATTTT. The chain joins TRBV25-1 to TRBJ2-3, with D perhaps being TRBD1 or TRBD2 (5 bases each). This CDR3 is built from 18 residues. Germline V gene lookup returns CDR1 MGHDK and CDR2 SYGVNS. V lost 1 base, J lost 2 bases, and 19 bases lay in between.

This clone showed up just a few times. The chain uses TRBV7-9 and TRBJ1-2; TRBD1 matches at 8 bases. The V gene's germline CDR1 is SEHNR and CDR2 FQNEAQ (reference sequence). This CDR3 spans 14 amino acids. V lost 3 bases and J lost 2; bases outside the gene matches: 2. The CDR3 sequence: CASSFRTGNYGYTF. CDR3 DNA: TGTGCCAGCAGCTTTCGGACAGGGAACTATGGCTACACCTTC.

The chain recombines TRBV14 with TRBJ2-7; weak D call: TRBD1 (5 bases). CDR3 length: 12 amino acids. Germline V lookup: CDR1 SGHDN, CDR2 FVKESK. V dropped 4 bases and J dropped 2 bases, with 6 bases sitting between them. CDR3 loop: CASSPTAYEQYF. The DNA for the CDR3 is TGTGCCAGCAGCCCGACAGCCTACGAGCAGTACTTC.

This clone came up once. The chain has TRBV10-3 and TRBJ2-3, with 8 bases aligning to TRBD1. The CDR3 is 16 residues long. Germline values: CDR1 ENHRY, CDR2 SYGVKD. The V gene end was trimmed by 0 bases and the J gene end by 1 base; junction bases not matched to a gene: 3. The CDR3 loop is CAISESKGQGTDTQYF. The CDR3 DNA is TGTGCCATCAGTGAGTCGAAGGGACAGGGCACAGATACGCAGTATTTT.

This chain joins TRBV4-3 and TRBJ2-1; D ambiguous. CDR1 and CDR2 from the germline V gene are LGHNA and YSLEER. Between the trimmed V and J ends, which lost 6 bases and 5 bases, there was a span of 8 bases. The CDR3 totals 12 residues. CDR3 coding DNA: TGCGCCAGCAGTCGGGTGAACAATGAGCAGTTCTTC. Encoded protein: CASSRVNNEQFF.

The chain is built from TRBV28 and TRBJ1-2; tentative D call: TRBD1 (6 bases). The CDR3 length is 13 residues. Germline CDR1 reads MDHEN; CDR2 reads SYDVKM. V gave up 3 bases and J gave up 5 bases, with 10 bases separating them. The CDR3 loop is CASSFGQRYGYTF. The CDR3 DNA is TGTGCCAGCAGTTTTGGACAGCGATATGGCTACACCTTC.

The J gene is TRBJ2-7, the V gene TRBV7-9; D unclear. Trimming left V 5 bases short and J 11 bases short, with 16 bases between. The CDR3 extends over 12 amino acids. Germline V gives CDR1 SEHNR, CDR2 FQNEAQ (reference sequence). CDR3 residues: CASSPQEVPEYF. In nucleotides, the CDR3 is TGTGCCAGCAGCCCCCAAGAAGTACCGGAGTACTTC.

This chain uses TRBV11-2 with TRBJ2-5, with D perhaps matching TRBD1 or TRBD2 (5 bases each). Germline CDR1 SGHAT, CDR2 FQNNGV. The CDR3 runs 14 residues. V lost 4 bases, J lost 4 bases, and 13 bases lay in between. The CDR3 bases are TGTGCCAGCAGCTCTCTTGGGACCAGAGAGACCCAGTACTTC. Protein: CASSSLGTRETQYF.

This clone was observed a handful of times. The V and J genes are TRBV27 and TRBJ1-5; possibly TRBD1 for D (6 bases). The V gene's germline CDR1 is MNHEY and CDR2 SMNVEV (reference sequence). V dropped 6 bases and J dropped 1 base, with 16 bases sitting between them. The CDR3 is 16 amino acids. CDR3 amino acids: CASRPSQGLSNQPQHF. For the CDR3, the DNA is TGTGCCAGCAGACCTAGTCAGGGGCTCAGCAATCAGCCCCAGCATTTT.

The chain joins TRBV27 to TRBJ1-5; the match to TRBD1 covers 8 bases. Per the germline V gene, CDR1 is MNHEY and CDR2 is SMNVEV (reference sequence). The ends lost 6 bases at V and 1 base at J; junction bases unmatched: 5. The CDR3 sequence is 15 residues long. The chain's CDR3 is CASSQDRASNQPQHF. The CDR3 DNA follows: TGTGCCAGCAGCCAGGACAGGGCGAGCAATCAGCCCCAGCATTTT.

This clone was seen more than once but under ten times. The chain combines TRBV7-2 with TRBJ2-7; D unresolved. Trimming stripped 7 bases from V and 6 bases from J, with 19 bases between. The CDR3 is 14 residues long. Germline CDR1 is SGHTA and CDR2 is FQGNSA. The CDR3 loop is CASNLGSLNSEQYF. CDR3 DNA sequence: TGTGCCAGCAACCTCGGGTCGCTGAACAGCGAGCAGTACTTC. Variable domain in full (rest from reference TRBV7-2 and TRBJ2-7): GAGVSQSPSNKVTEKGKDVELRCDPISGHTALYWYRQSLGQGLEFLIYFQGNSAPDKSGLPSDRFSAERTGGSVSTLTIQRTQQEDSAVYLCASNLGSLNSEQYFGPGTRLTVT.